A selection of T cell receptor beta chains follows, all from one sample in a study of cytomegalovirus exposure and HLA in healthy donors. Data came from immunoSEQ multiplex PCR; TCRdb stores just in-frame clones and leaves some out. The table shows about 170,000 clones, with 65% to 85% occurring only once. Sequences were obtained from PBMCs. The source is a woman between 18 and 29 years old in good health and CMV-seronegative. CDR3s include the opening cysteine and the closing phenylalanine or tryptophan. A D gene is named only where the DNA matches it firmly. Size tells how often a clone was seen (once, few, many) or the class of an expanded clone, and some rows leave it out.

J	D	size	V	DNA	CDR3
TRBJ2-7	TRBD1	.	TRBV6-5	TGTGCCACCAACCGGGACAGCTCCTACGAGCAGTACTTC	CATNRDSSYEQYF
TRBJ1-5	.	few	TRBV19	TGTGCCAGCCGGAAGGAGGGGGGGAATCAGCCCCAGCATTTT	CASRKEGGNQPQHF
TRBJ1-1	TRBD1	.	TRBV6-5	TGTGCCAGCAGTGACTCCCGGACAGGTGACACTGAAGCTTTCTTT	CASSDSRTGDTEAFF
TRBJ2-1	TRBD2	.	TRBV4-3	TGCGCCAGCAGCCAAGATTTAGGACTAGCGGGAGAAAATGAGCAGTTCTTC	CASSQDLGLAGENEQFF
TRBJ2-7	TRBD2	.	TRBV4-3	TGCGCCAGCAGCCAAGATCTTCCGGGAGGAAACGAGCAGTACTTC	CASSQDLPGGNEQYF
TRBJ2-5	.	.	TRBV7-2	TGTGCCAGCAGCTTAGCCACCTTTGAGAAGGGGGAGTACTTC	CASSLATFEKGEYF
TRBJ2-1	.	once	TRBV19	TGTGCCAGTAGTATAAGCGGGTACAATGAGCAGTTCTTC	CASSISGYNEQFF
TRBJ2-1	TRBD2	.	TRBV9	TGTGCCAGCAGGGGGGGGACTAGCATCGTCGATGAGCAGTTCTTC	CASRGGTSIVDEQFF
TRBJ2-4	.	.	TRBV21-1	TGTGCCAGCAGCAAAGTGACCCCTAGCGGGCTAGCCAAAAACATTCAGTACTTC	CASSKVTPSGLAKNIQYF
TRBJ2-5	.	.	TRBV4-2	TGTGCCAGCAGCCAAGTGGGTGGACAGAGCCAAGAGACCCAGTACTTC	CASSQVGGQSQETQYF
TRBJ2-7	.	.	TRBV19	TGTGCCAGTAGTCGCGGGGCGACCTACGAGCAGTACTTC	CASSRGATYEQYF
TRBJ2-1	TRBD1	.	TRBV28	TGTGCCAGCAGTACCTCGGACAGGGGTAATGAGCAGTTCTTC	CASSTSDRGNEQFF
TRBJ1-1	.	.	TRBV5-4	TGTGCCAGCAGCTTGGGGGCGTTAAGTGACGCTGAAGCTTTCTTT	CASSLGALSDAEAFF
TRBJ1-1	.	.	TRBV7-8	TGTGCCAGCAGCACCACTCTTCGCATGAACACTGAAGCTTTCTTT	CASSTTLRMNTEAFF
TRBJ2-7	TRBD2	.	TRBV6-5	TGTGCCAGCTGCCGGGTAGCGGGACGGTGTTACGAGCAGTACTTC	CASCRVAGRCYEQYF
TRBJ2-3	.	once	TRBV7-2	TGTGCCAGCAGCTTAGGTCTTGCAGATACGCAGTATTTT	CASSLGLADTQYF
TRBJ1-3	.	.	TRBV30	TGTGCCTGGATTAGCCCTGGAAACACCATATATTTT	CAWISPGNTIYF